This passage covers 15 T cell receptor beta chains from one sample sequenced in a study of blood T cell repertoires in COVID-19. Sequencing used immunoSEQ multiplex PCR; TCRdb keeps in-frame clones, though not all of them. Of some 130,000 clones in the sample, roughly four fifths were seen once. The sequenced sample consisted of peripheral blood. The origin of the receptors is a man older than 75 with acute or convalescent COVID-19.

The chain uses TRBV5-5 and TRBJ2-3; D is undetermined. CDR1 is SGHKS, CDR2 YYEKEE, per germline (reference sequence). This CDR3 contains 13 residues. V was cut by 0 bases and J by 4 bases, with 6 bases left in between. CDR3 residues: CASSLGHADTQYF. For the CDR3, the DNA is TGTGCCAGCAGCTTGGGACACGCAGATACGCAGTATTTT.

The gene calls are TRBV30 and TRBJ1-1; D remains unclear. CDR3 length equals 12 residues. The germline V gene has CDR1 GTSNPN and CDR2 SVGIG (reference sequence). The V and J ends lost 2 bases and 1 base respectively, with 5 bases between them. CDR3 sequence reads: CAWSSGNTEAFF. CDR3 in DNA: TGTGCCTGGAGTTCAGGGAACACTGAAGCTTTCTTT.

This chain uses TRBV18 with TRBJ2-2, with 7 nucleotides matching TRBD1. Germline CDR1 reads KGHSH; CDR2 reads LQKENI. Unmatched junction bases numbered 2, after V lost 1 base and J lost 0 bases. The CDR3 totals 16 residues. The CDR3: CASSPLGTANTGELFF. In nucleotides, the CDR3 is TGTGCCAGCTCACCACTCGGGACAGCGAACACCGGGGAGCTGTTTTTT.

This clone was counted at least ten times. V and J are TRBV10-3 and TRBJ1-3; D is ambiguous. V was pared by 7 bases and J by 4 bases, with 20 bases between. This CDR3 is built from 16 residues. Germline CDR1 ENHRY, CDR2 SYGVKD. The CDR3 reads CAITKGSSGLGNTIYF. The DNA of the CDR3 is TGTGCCATCACTAAAGGATCGTCCGGGTTGGGAAACACCATATATTTT.

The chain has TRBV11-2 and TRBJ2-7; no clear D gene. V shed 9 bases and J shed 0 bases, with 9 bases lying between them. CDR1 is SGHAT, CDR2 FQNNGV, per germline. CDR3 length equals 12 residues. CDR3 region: CASGPSSYEQYF. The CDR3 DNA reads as TGTGCCAGTGGGCCGAGCTCCTACGAGCAGTACTTC.

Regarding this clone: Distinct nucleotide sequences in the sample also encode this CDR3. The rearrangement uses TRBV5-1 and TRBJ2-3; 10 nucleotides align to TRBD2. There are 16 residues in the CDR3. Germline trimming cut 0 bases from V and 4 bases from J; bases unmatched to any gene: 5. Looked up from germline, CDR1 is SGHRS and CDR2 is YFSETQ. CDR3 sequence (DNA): TGCGCCAGCAGCTTGGCACGGAGCGGGGGGGCAGATACGCAGTATTTT. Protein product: CASSLARSGGADTQYF. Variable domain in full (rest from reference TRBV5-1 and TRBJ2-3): KAGVTQTPRYLIKTRGQQVTLSCSPISGHRSVSWYQQTPGQGLQFLFEYFSETQRNKGNFPGRFSGRQFSNSRSEMNVSTLELGDSALYLCASSLARSGGADTQYFGPGTRLTVL.

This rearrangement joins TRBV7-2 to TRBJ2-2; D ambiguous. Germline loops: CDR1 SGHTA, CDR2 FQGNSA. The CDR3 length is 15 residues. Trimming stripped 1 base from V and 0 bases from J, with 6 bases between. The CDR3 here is CASSLDAANTGELFF. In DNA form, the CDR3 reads TGTGCCAGCAGCTTAGATGCAGCGAACACCGGGGAGCTGTTTTTT.

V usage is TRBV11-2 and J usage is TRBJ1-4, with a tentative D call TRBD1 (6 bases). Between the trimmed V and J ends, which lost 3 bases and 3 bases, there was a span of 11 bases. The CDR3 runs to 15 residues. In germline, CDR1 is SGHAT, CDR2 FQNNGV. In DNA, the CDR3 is TGTGCCAGCAGCTTGAGAGGACAGTCTAATGAAAAACTGTTTTTT. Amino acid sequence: CASSLRGQSNEKLFF.

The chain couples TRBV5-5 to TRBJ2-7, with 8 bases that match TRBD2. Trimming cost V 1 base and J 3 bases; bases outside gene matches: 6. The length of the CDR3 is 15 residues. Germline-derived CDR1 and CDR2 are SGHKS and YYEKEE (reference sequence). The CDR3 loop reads CASSLQAGAYYEQYF. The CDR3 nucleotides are TGTGCCAGCAGCTTGCAAGCGGGGGCGTACTACGAGCAGTACTTC. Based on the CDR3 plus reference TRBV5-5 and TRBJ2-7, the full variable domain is DAGVTQSPTHLIKTRGQQVTLRCSPISGHKSVSWYQQVLGQGPQFIFQYYEKEERGRGNFPDRFSARQFPNYSSELNVNALLLGDSALYLCASSLQAGAYYEQYFGPGTRLTVT.

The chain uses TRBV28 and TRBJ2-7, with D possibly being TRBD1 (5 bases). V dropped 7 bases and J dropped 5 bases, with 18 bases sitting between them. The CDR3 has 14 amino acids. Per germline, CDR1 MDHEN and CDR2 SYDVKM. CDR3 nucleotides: TGTGCCAGCACTAGTGAGGCCAGGGTAAACGAGCAGTACTTC. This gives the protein CASTSEARVNEQYF.

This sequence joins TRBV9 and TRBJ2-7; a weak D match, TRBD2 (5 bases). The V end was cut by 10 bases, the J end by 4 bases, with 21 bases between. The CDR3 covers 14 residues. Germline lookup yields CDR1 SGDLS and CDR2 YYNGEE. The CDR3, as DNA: TGTGCCCCCCTTTCCGGAATGACGGGGTACGAGCAGTACTTC. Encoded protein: CAPLSGMTGYEQYF.

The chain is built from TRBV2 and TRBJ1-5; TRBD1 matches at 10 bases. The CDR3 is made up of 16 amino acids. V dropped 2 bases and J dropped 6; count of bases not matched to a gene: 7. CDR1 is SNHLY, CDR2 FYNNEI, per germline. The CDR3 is CASSELLTGGPQPQHF. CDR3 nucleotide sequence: TGTGCCAGCAGTGAACTCTTGACAGGGGGCCCTCAGCCCCAGCATTTT.

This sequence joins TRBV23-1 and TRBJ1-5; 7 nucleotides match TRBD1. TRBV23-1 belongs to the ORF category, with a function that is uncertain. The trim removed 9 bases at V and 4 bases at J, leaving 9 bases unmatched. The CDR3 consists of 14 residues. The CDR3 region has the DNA TGCGCCAGAGGCACAGGGGTCCCGAATCAGCCCCAGCATTTT. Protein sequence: CARGTGVPNQPQHF.

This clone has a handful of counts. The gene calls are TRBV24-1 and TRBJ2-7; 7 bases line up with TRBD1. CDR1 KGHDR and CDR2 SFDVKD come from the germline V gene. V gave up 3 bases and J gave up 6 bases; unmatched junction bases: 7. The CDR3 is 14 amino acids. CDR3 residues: CATSDRNRGSEQYF. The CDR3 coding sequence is TGTGCCACCAGTGATCGGAACAGGGGAAGCGAGCAGTACTTC.

The CDR3 DNA sequence: TGCAGCGTTGAACTCTCAGGGGCGTTCGAGACCCAGTACTTC. This codes for CSVELSGAFETQYF. V usage is TRBV29-1 and J usage is TRBJ2-5; D perhaps matches TRBD1 (6 bases). Germline values: CDR1 SQVTM, CDR2 ANQGSEA. V was clipped by 2 bases and J by 5 bases, with 15 bases between them. The CDR3 loop spans 14 amino acids.